A single sample is the source of the 7 T cell receptor beta chains below, sequenced in a study of T cell clonality in common variable immunodeficiency. Whole-study results and caveats: Common variable immunodeficiency TCR beta sequences reportedly had fewer deletions and N-nucleotide insertions.

Generated by immunoSEQ multiplex PCR, the TCRdb table keeps only in-frame clones and is missing some. This table holds 15,000 to 20,000 clones with no singletons; the top ten claim about 2.5%. For these receptors, no antigen is known. Specimen: peripheral blood mononuclear cells. The source of these receptors is a human donor with common variable immunodeficiency.

Ten or more counts support this clone. The CDR3 end is not reached by the read, which stops 3 residues before it; the germline J gene fills it in. The V call is TRBV7-9, the J call TRBJ2-1; the match to TRBD1 covers 7 bases. The CDR3 totals 13 residues. Germline CDR1 is SEHNR and CDR2 is FQNEAQ (reference sequence). Trimming cost V 8 bases and J 1 base; bases outside gene matches: 2. The part of the CDR3 DNA that was read is TGTGCCAGCGGGACAGATTCCTACAATGAG. It translates to CASGTDSYNE. The CDR3 as a whole reads CASGTDSYNEQFF.

This clone was observed many times. The read terminates 3 residues before the CDR3 end, so the remaining end is supplied by the germline J gene. This sequence joins TRBV4-1 and TRBJ2-5, with 12 bases matching TRBD1. V trimming: 5 bases; J trimming: 7 bases; junction bases outside the gene matches: 11. The CDR3 consists of 16 residues. The germline V gene has CDR1 MGHRA and CDR2 YSYEKL. Partial CDR3 DNA: TGCGCCAGCAGCTCCATTGGGACAGGGGGCGTAGGGACC. This translates into CASSSIGTGGVGT. The entire CDR3 reads CASSSIGTGGVGTQYF.

This clone came up a few times. The read ends 3 residues shy of where the CDR3 ends; the end is completed using the germline J gene. V and J are TRBV18 and TRBJ2-7, with TRBD1 identical over 9 bases. The J segment lost 3 bases and the V segment lost 0 bases, leaving 3 bases of the junction unmatched. Germline values: CDR1 KGHSH, CDR2 LQKENI. The length of the CDR3 is 15 residues. The part of the CDR3 DNA that was read is TGTGCCAGCTCACCACCGACAGGGGGTAACTACGAG. Translated, it gives CASSPPTGGNYE. The complete CDR3 sequence is CASSPPTGGNYEQYF. Full variable domain (rest looked up from reference TRBV18 and TRBJ2-7): NAGVMQNPRHLVRRRGQEARLRCSPMKGHSHVYWYRQLPEEGLKFMVYLQKENIIDESGMPKERFSAEFPKEGPSILRIQQVVRGDSAAYFCASSPPTGGNYEQYFGPGTRLTVT.

This clone was observed at least ten times. The sequenced part of the CDR3 DNA is TGTGCCAGTAGTAACAGGGTGGGAAGCGCTAATGAAAAA. As protein: CASSNRVGSANEK. The complete CDR3 reads CASSNRVGSANEKLFF. The rearrangement joins TRBV19 to TRBJ1-4; tentatively, D is TRBD1 (6 bases). The read stops 3 residues short of the end of the CDR3; the missing end is completed from the germline J gene. V shed 4 bases and J shed 3 bases, with 15 bases lying between them. This CDR3 is built from 16 residues. Per germline, CDR1 LNHDA and CDR2 SQIVND (reference sequence).

This clone was observed many times. The DNA ends 3 residues before the CDR3 does, and the rest of the CDR3 is filled in from the germline J gene. The chain links TRBV2 to TRBJ2-7; 9 positions agree with TRBD1. The CDR3 contains 12 residues. Germline V CDR1 and CDR2: SNHLY, FYNNEI. V shed 6 bases, J shed 6 bases, and the junction held 3 bases outside the gene matches. The CDR3 reads CASSGTGPEQYF. CDR3 DNA (partial): TGTGCCAGCAGCGGGACAGGGCCCGAG. Full variable domain (rest looked up from reference TRBV2 and TRBJ2-7): EPEVTQTPSHQVTQMGQEVILRCVPISNHLYFYWYRQILGQKVEFLVSFYNNEISEKSEIFDDQFSVERPDGSNFTLKIRSTKLEDSAMYFCASSGTGPEQYFGPGTRLTVT.

This clone has ten or more counts. The read comes to an end 3 residues before the CDR3 does, leaving the germline J gene to fill in the end. The chain employs TRBV7-3 and TRBJ2-2; 15 bases agree with TRBD2. V lost 5 bases and J lost 4; bases outside the gene matches: 2. The CDR3 consists of 16 residues. Germline CDR1 and CDR2: SGHTA and FQGTGA. The sequenced CDR3 bases are TGTGCCAGCAGCCCGGGACTAGCGGGAGGCACCGGGGAG. This sequence encodes CASSPGLAGGTGE. The entire CDR3 sequence reads CASSPGLAGGTGELFF.

This clone was detected many times. The read terminates 3 residues before the CDR3 end, so the remaining end is supplied by the germline J gene. The genes are TRBV20-1 and TRBJ2-3, with 14 bases aligning to TRBD2. The CDR3 consists of 17 residues. V was clipped by 3 bases and J by 4 bases; unmatched bases: 9. Germline CDR1 is DFQATT and CDR2 is SNEGSKA (reference sequence). CDR3: CSARGPGLAGGADTQYF. The part of the CDR3 DNA that was read is TGCAGTGCTAGGGGGCCCGGACTAGCGGGAGGAGCAGATACG.